The rows below give T cell receptor beta chains drawn from one sample of a study of T cell repertoires in cytomegalovirus infection. No antigens are known for them. TCRdb redid the calling of the reads with MiXCR, one entry per CDR3 protein. The sample holds 250,000 to 300,000 distinct CDR3 sequences, roughly a fifth seen once. Material: cultured PBMCs, obtained from culture after CMV antigen stimulation. These receptors all come from a human donor in good health (CMV status not recorded). Some clones in this sample may be carry-over from other donors' samples. The CDR3 runs from the conserved cysteine through the conserved F or W. D genes are given only for firm matches. Clone size is stated in some rows and not others, as once, few, many or a class when expanded.

DNA	CDR3	V	J	D	size
TGTGCCATCAGCCAGGGACTAGCGGCGGGGAATGAGCAGTTCTTC	CAISQGLAAGNEQFF	TRBV10-3	TRBJ2-1	TRBD2	many
TGTGCCAGCAGCCAAGAGCCGGGGTACTACGAGCAGTACTTC	CASSQEPGYYEQYF	TRBV4-2	TRBJ2-7	-	-
TGTGCCACCAGTGCGAGAGGGCCACCTGATGAGCAGTTCTTC	CATSARGPPDEQFF	TRBV24-1	TRBJ2-1	-	few
TGCAGTGCTACAAACCCGGGACTAGCGGGAGGTGGGGGTAACACTGAGCAGTTCTTC	CSATNPGLAGGGGNTEQFF	TRBV20-1	TRBJ2-1	TRBD2	few
TGTGCCAGCGTGCGGAGCGCAAGCTCCTACAATGAGCAGTTCTTC	CASVRSASSYNEQFF	TRBV12-3/TRBV12-4	TRBJ2-1	-	few
TGCAGCGTTGAAGGCCGGGGAAACATTCAGTACTTC	CSVEGRGNIQYF	TRBV29-1	TRBJ2-4	-	-
TGCAGCGTTAACACCGGGAGCTCCTACGAGCAGTACTTC	CSVNTGSSYEQYF	TRBV29-1	TRBJ2-7	-	-
TGTGCCAGCAGTCCCCTCCCTAGGGGTTCAGAGACCCAGTACTTC	CASSPLPRGSETQYF	TRBV6-2/TRBV6-3	TRBJ2-5	-	few
TGTGCCAGCAGGGCCCAAGCGGAGGACGGTAGATCACCCCTCCACTTT	CASRAQAEDGRSPLHF	TRBV6-1	TRBJ1-6	-	-
TGTGCCAGCAGCCCCCCGACCGGGACTAGCGGGAGAGTTGAGCAGTTCTTC	CASSPPTGTSGRVEQFF	TRBV11-3	TRBJ2-1	TRBD2	few
TGTGCCAGCAGTTCTCCTTCTGGCGGGGGGGCCGACGAGCAGTACTTC	CASSSPSGGGADEQYF	TRBV28	TRBJ2-7	TRBD2	few
TGCAGTGCTAGGTTGGACAACTCGAACACTGAAGCTTTCTTT	CSARLDNSNTEAFF	TRBV20-1	TRBJ1-1	-	-
TGTGCCAGCAGTTATAGGCAGGCGGACGGGGAGCTGTTTTTT	CASSYRQADGELFF	TRBV6-2/TRBV6-3	TRBJ2-2	-	-
TGTGCCAGCAGCTTAGACGGGAGATCTAGCGGGGAGCTGTTTTTT	CASSLDGRSSGELFF	TRBV7-2	TRBJ2-2	-	few
TGTGCCAGCTCACCTGACGGGACGAGGACCAACGTCCTGACTTTC	CASSPDGTRTNVLTF	TRBV18	TRBJ2-6	-	many
TGTGCCAGCAGCGTTTGGCTAGCGGGGATCAATGAGCAGTTCTTC	CASSVWLAGINEQFF	TRBV11-3	TRBJ2-1	TRBD2	few
TGCGCCAGCAGCCGCCTTTTCGGGACAGGGGACTCCTACGAGCAGTACTTC	CASSRLFGTGDSYEQYF	TRBV4-1	TRBJ2-7	TRBD1	-
TGTGCCAGCAGTTTCCGTGCGACAGGAAGCTACGAGCAGTACTTC	CASSFRATGSYEQYF	TRBV27	TRBJ2-7	-	many
TGTGCCAGCAGTTTTGGAGTTATAGAGTGGCAAGAGACCCAGTACTTC	CASSFGVIEWQETQYF	TRBV12-3/TRBV12-4	TRBJ2-5	-	few
TGTGCCAGCAGAAATCGACGGAACTATGGCTACACCTTC	CASRNRRNYGYTF	TRBV5-4	TRBJ1-2	-	few
TGTGCCAGCGGCGGGGCACCGGGAGGGGAAGAGACCCAGTACTTC	CASGGAPGGEETQYF	TRBV5-5	TRBJ2-5	TRBD2	few
TGTGCCAGCGCACAGGCGGGAGTCTACGAGCAGTACTTC	CASAQAGVYEQYF	TRBV6-2/TRBV6-3	TRBJ2-7	TRBD2	few